The T cell receptor beta chain described here comes from a study of T cells after yellow fever vaccination. Study overall: Any fraction with a low cell number was prepared using SMART-Seq v4 Ultra Low Input.

Of note for this clonotype: The antigen remains unidentified. One end of the junction does not line up with germline, which may come from a read error.

Using its own MiXCR run on the 5' RACE reads, TCRdb lists one record per CDR3 protein. The sample holds tens of thousands of distinct CDR3 sequences, about 6.5% seen once. Study-level points and caveats: Most primary-vaccination clones recurred post-booster (about 96% CD4, more than 85% CD8).

Sample: CD8+ T cells sorted from PBMCs, taken roughly 45 days after the first yellow fever vaccination. This clonotype originated in a man younger than 35 who received the YFV17D yellow fever vaccine.

The CDR3 spells CASSLETSGETSTDTQYF. The DNA for the CDR3 is TGTGCCAGCAGCCTTGAGACTAGCGGGGAAACTAGCACAGACACGCAGTATTTT. V and J are TRBV11-1 and TRBJ2-3; 11 nucleotides agree with TRBD2. This CDR3 contains 18 residues. CDR1 is SGHAT, CDR2 FQDESV, per germline (reference sequence).